Below, one T cell receptor beta chain is given with its context. Antigen specificity is unknown. These data originate in a study of T cell repertoires in cytomegalovirus infection. This CDR3 is 16 amino acids long. Germline CDR1 reads SGHRS; CDR2 reads YFSETQ. Trimming took off 0 bases at V and 0 bases at J, with 13 bases between the two ends. TCRdb reprocessed the reads with MiXCR, giving one entry per CDR3 protein. The sample carries over 300,000 distinct CDR3 sequences, roughly 17% recorded once. Whole-study results and caveats: Cumulative public TCR beta family frequency identified CMV carriers with the relevant HLA.

This clonotype was sampled from a human donor in good health (CMV status not recorded). Some clones in this sample may be carry-over from other donors' samples. The chain combines TRBV5-1 with TRBJ2-7; perhaps D is TRBD1 or TRBD2 (6 bases each). Sequencing was carried out using PBMCs. The CDR3 DNA sequence: TGCGCCAGCAGCTTGGAGTCGGGGGCCCACTCCTACGAGCAGTACTTC. Translated: CASSLESGAHSYEQYF. The whole variable domain, remainder taken from reference TRBV5-1 and TRBJ2-7, is KAGVTQTPRYLIKTRGQQVTLSCSPISGHRSVSWYQQTPGQGLQFLFEYFSETQRNKGNFPGRFSGRQFSNSRSEMNVSTLELGDSALYLCASSLESGAHSYEQYFGPGTRLTVT.